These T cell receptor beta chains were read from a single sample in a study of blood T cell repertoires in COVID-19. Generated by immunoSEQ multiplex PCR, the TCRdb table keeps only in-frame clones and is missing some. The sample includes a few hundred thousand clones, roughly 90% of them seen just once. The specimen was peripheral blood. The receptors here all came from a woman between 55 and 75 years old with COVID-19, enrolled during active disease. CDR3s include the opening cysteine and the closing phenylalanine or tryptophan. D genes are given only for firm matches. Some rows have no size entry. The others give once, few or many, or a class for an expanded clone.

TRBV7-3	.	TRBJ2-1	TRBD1	CASSPYPGTGGRNEQFF	TGTGCCAGCAGCCCTTACCCCGGGACAGGGGGGAGAAATGAGCAGTTCTTC
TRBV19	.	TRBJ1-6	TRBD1	CASMRDRGNNSPLHF	TGTGCCAGTATGAGGGACAGGGGGAATAATTCACCCCTCCACTTT
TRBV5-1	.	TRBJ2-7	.	CASSQNGQSYEQYF	TGCGCCAGCAGCCAAAACGGACAGTCCTACGAGCAGTACTTC
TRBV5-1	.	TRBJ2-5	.	CASSYGGGDQETQYF	TGCGCCAGCAGTTACGGCGGGGGCGACCAAGAGACCCAGTACTTC
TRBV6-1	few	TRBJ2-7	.	CASSEAGTYTYEQYF	TGTGCCAGCAGTGAAGCCGGGACTTATACCTACGAGCAGTACTTC
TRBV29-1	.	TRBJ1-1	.	CSVESRTEAFF	TGCAGCGTTGAAAGCCGCACTGAAGCTTTCTTT
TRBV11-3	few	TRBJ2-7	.	CASSLSGAGGYEQYF	TGTGCCAGCAGCTTATCGGGTGCCGGGGGCTACGAGCAGTACTTC
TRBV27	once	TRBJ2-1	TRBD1	CASSTIRGKSYNEQFF	TGTGCCAGCAGTACAATCAGGGGGAAATCCTACAATGAGCAGTTCTTC
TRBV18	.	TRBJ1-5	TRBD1	CASSPPRGTGGGSNQPQHF	TGTGCCAGCTCACCACCGAGAGGGACAGGGGGAGGGAGCAATCAGCCCCAGCATTTT
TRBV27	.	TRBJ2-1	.	CASSLPPTGYNEQFF	TGTGCCAGCAGTTTACCACCTACAGGGTACAATGAGCAGTTCTTC
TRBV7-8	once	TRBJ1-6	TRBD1	CASSLVGQGGSPLHF	TGTGCCAGCAGCTTAGTAGGACAGGGGGGTTCACCCCTCCACTTT
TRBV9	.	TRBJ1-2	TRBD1	CASSVTTGAGYTF	TGTGCCAGCAGCGTAACGACAGGGGCCGGCTACACCTTC
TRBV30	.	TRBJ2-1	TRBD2	CAWSVSRTSGGWGNEQFF	TGTGCCTGGAGTGTAAGTCGAACTAGCGGGGGCTGGGGCAATGAGCAGTTCTTC
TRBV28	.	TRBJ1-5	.	CASFPGEQPQHF	TGTGCCAGCTTCCCCGGGGAACAGCCCCAGCATTTT
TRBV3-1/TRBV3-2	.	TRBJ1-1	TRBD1	CASSPSQGAETEAFF	TGTGCCAGCAGCCCTTCACAGGGGGCGGAAACTGAAGCTTTCTTT
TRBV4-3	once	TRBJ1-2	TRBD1	CASSQNRGVGYGYTF	TGCGCCAGCAGCCAAAACAGGGGCGTCGGTTATGGCTACACCTTC
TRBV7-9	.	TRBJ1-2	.	CASSSRERSGYTF	TGTGCCAGCAGCTCCCGGGAGCGGAGCGGCTACACCTTC
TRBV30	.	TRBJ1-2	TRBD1	CAWTRYLTGGYGYTF	TGTGCCTGGACCCGATACTTGACAGGGGGCTATGGCTACACCTTC
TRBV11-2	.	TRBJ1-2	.	CASSQRNYGYTF	TGTGCCAGCAGCCAGAGGAACTATGGCTACACCTTC
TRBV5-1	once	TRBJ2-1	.	CASSLERSSDYNEQFF	TGCGCCAGCAGCTTGGAACGGAGTTCAGACTACAATGAGCAGTTCTTC
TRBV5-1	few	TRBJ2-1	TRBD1	CASSLMGGTGNEQFF	TGCGCCAGCAGCTTGATGGGTGGGACAGGCAATGAGCAGTTCTTC
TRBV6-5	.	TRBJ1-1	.	CASTPAGVMTEAFF	TGTGCCAGCACCCCCGCGGGGGTAATGACTGAAGCTTTCTTT
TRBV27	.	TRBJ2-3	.	CASKSQGSTDTQYF	TGTGCCAGCAAAAGCCAGGGGAGCACAGATACGCAGTATTTT
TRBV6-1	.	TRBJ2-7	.	CASSDGVLLSYEQYF	TGTGCCAGCAGTGATGGAGTCCTCCTCTCCTACGAGCAGTACTTC
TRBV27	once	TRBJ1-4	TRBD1	CASWGQGGEKLFF	TGTGCCAGCTGGGGACAGGGTGGCGAAAAACTGTTTTTT
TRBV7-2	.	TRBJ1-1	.	CASSLYHGNTEAFF	TGTGCCAGCAGCCTATACCATGGGAACACTGAAGCTTTCTTT
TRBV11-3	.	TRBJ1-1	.	CASSPGGTSNTEAFF	TGTGCCAGCAGCCCGGGAGGGACATCGAACACTGAAGCTTTCTTT
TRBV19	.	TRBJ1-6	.	CASSPRGGDSPLHF	TGTGCCAGTAGTCCAAGGGGGGGGGATTCACCCCTCCACTTT
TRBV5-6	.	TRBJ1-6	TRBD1	CASTRTGEGNSPLHF	TGTGCCAGCACCCGGACAGGGGAAGGGAATTCACCCCTCCACTTT
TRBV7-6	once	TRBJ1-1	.	CASSLAEANTEAFF	TGTGCCAGCAGCTTAGCTGAGGCGAACACTGAAGCTTTCTTT
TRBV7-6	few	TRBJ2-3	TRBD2	CASSPRGRESPDTQYF	TGTGCCAGCAGCCCACGTGGGAGGGAGAGCCCAGATACGCAGTATTTT
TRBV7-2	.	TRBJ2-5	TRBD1	CASSLASGQGVETQYF	TGTGCCAGCAGCTTAGCGTCGGGACAGGGAGTGGAGACCCAGTACTTC
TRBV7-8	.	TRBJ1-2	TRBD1	CASSLQGASYGYTF	TGTGCCAGCAGCTTACAGGGGGCTAGCTATGGCTACACCTTC
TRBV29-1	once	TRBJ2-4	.	CSVEMTGENIQYF	TGCAGCGTTGAAATGACCGGGGAAAACATTCAGTACTTC
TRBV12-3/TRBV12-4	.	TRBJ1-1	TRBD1	CASSETGVKEAFF	TGTGCCAGCAGTGAGACAGGGGTTAAGGAAGCTTTCTTT
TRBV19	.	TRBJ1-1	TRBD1	CASSRTGGASVNTEAFF	TGTGCCAGTAGTCGAACAGGGGGCGCGTCTGTGAACACTGAAGCTTTCTTT
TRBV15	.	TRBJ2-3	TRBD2	CATSIPSGGRTDTQYF	TGTGCCACCAGCATCCCTTCGGGGGGGCGTACAGATACGCAGTATTTT
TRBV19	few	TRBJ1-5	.	CASSLEGRAHQPQHF	TGTGCCAGTAGCCTAGAAGGGAGGGCCCATCAGCCCCAGCATTTT
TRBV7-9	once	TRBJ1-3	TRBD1	CASSSTGADTIYF	TGTGCCAGCAGCTCGACAGGGGCGGACACCATATATTTT
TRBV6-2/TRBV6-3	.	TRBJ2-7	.	CASSYSIGRGGYEQYF	TGTGCCAGCAGTTACTCGATAGGCAGGGGCGGCTACGAGCAGTACTTC
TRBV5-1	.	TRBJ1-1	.	CASSSDTSLTEAFF	TGCGCCAGCAGCTCAGACACTTCCCTCACTGAAGCTTTCTTT
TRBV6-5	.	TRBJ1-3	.	CASSYSQGTHTIYF	TGTGCCAGCAGTTACTCGCAGGGGACGCACACCATATATTTT
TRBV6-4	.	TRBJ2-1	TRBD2	CASSVGGAGSYNEQFF	TGTGCCAGCAGTGTCGGGGGGGCAGGCTCCTACAATGAGCAGTTCTTC
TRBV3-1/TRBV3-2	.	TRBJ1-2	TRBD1	CASSSRTGGADYGYTF	TGTGCCAGCAGCTCCCGGACAGGGGGCGCCGACTATGGCTACACCTTC
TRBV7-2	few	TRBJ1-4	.	CASSPYPRQDNNEKLFF	TGTGCCAGCAGCCCATATCCCCGACAGGACAATAATGAAAAACTGTTTTTT
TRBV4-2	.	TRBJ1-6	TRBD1	CASSLRGTGAPSINSPLHF	TGTGCCAGCAGCCTCCGAGGGACAGGGGCGCCATCAATTAATTCACCCCTCCACTTT
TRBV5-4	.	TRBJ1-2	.	CASSLTGTNYGYTF	TGTGCCAGCAGCTTAACAGGGACTAACTATGGCTACACCTTC
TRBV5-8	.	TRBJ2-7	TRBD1	CASSSTRTGERYEQYF	TGTGCCAGCAGCTCGACTAGGACAGGGGAGCGCTACGAGCAGTACTTC
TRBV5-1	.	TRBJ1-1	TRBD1	CASSPGQGGIPEAFF	TGCGCCAGCAGCCCGGGACAGGGGGGGATTCCTGAAGCTTTCTTT
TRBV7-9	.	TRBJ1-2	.	CASTIGLRNGYTF	TGTGCCAGCACCATCGGGTTGAGGAATGGCTACACCTTC